Below are 5 T cell receptor beta chains sequenced from a single sample in a study of blood T cell repertoires in COVID-19. The data were produced by immunoSEQ multiplex PCR, yet TCRdb's version contains in-frame clones alone and is incomplete. This table holds just over 150,000 clones, 85% to 90% found once. Sequencing input: peripheral blood. These receptors all come from a woman aged 40 to 49 with acute or convalescent COVID-19.

This chain links TRBV2 with TRBJ2-3; TRBD2 agrees at 9 bases. The CDR3 has 16 amino acids. Germline values: CDR1 SNHLY, CDR2 FYNNEI. V shed 3 bases, J shed 2 bases, and the junction held 6 bases outside the gene matches. The CDR3, as DNA: TGTGCCAGCAGTGAGTCCGCGGGGGGGGACACAGATACGCAGTATTTT. Its translation is CASSESAGGDTDTQYF.

The chain joins TRBV9 to TRBJ2-1; no reliable D call. Trimming cost V 4 bases and J 5 bases, with 4 bases left between them. Germline lookup yields CDR1 SGDLS and CDR2 YYNGEE. CDR3 length: 11 amino acids. The CDR3 is CASSRDNEQFF. CDR3 in DNA: TGTGCCAGCAGCCGAGACAATGAGCAGTTCTTC.

The chain has TRBV15 and TRBJ1-2; D gene uncertain. This CDR3 spans 15 amino acids. The V and J ends lost 0 bases and 4 bases respectively, with 12 bases between them. The germline V gene encodes CDR1 LNHNV and CDR2 YYDKDF (reference sequence). The CDR3 reads CATSRDRGIIYGYTF. Here the CDR3 DNA reads TGTGCCACCAGCAGAGATCGGGGAATCATCTATGGCTACACCTTC.

The gene calls are TRBV6-6 and TRBJ2-1; TRBD1 agrees at 7 bases. Trimming cost V 0 bases and J 6 bases; bases outside gene matches: 2. The CDR3 totals 14 residues. Germline V gives CDR1 MNHNY, CDR2 SVGAGI (reference sequence). CDR3 amino acids: CASSYSSGGNEQFF. CDR3 sequence (DNA): TGTGCCAGCAGTTACTCATCAGGGGGCAATGAGCAGTTCTTC.

V gene TRBV7-8 combines with J gene TRBJ1-2, with D possibly matching TRBD1 (5 bases). Trimming took off 5 bases at V and 1 base at J, with 14 bases between the two ends. Germline V gene data show CDR1 as SGHVS and CDR2 as FQNEAQ. This CDR3 region has 15 residues. In nucleotides, the CDR3 is TGTGCCAGCAGCGGGGGGATCTCCCTTAACTATGGCTACACCTTC. Its translation is CASSGGISLNYGYTF. The full variable domain, in which reference TRBV7-8 and TRBJ1-2 provide the parts outside the CDR3, is GAGVSQSPRYKVAKRGQDVALRCDPISGHVSLFWYQQALGQGPEFLTYFQNEAQLDKSGLPSDRFFAERPEGSVSTLKIQRTQQEDSAVYLCASSGGISLNYGYTFGSGTRLTVV.